What follows describes a single T cell receptor (beta chain). These data belong to a study of cytomegalovirus exposure and HLA in healthy donors. Germline V CDR1 and CDR2: SGHNT, YYREEE (reference sequence). This CDR3 has 16 amino acids. V lost 0 bases, J lost 3 bases, and 3 bases stayed unmatched. TCRdb's table, derived via immunoSEQ multiplex PCR, lists solely in-frame clones and lacks some. Of 120,000 or so clones listed, more than 95% are singletons. The chain uses TRBV5-4 and TRBJ1-1, with 12 bases identical to TRBD1. This TCR was sampled from a man younger than 30 in good health and CMV-seronegative. Source material: PBMCs. The CDR3 spells CASSLGDRGRDTEAFF. The CDR3 bases are TGTGCCAGCAGCTTGGGGGACAGGGGGCGGGACACTGAAGCTTTCTTT.